The 27 T cell receptor beta chains below come from one sample, sequenced in a study of siplizumab effects on memory and regulatory T cells. The data were produced by immunoSEQ multiplex PCR, yet TCRdb's version contains in-frame clones alone and is incomplete. The sample contains about 120,000 clones, just under 95% of which appear only once. The sample was non-Treg CD4+ T cells sorted from blood. Receptors originate from a human donor in good health.

This CDR3 is CASSLGQYEQYF. CDR3 sequence (DNA): TGTGCCAGCAGTTTGGGACAGTACGAGCAGTACTTC. The chain is built from TRBV28 and TRBJ2-7; 7 bases map to TRBD1. This CDR3 has 12 amino acids. With V trimmed by 3 bases and J by 4 bases, 0 bases remained unmatched. The germline gives CDR1 MDHEN, CDR2 SYDVKM.

The genes are TRBV11-3 and TRBJ2-5; no clear D. Trimming removed 5 bases at V and 5 bases at J, with 12 bases between. The germline V gene has CDR1 SGHNT and CDR2 YENEEA. The CDR3 length is 13 residues. CDR3 DNA sequence: TGTGCCAGCAGCCCGGCACCAGCGGAGACCCAGTACTTC. Encoded protein: CASSPAPAETQYF.

The CDR3 sequence is CASSVAFAGANGELFF. The CDR3 DNA follows: TGTGCCAGCAGCGTAGCATTCGCAGGGGCTAACGGGGAGCTGTTTTTT. The chain employs TRBV9 and TRBJ2-2; D may be TRBD1 (6 bases). Between the trimmed V and J ends, which lost 0 bases and 7 bases, there was a span of 16 bases. Germline CDR1 SGDLS, CDR2 YYNGEE. The CDR3 is 16 residues long.

The genes are TRBV20-1 and TRBJ1-5; D is undetermined. The CDR3 runs to 11 residues. Between the trimmed V and J ends, which lost 1 base and 6 bases, there was a span of 4 bases. Looked up from germline, CDR1 is DFQATT and CDR2 is SNEGSKA (reference sequence). The CDR3 spells CSARVGQPQHF. Here the CDR3 DNA reads TGCAGTGCTAGAGTAGGTCAGCCCCAGCATTTT.

The chain combines TRBV4-3 with TRBJ2-5, with a tentative D call TRBD1 (6 bases). With 0 bases removed from V and 5 bases from J, the gap between germline ends came to 16 bases. CDR1 and CDR2 from the germline V gene are LGHNA and YSLEER. This CDR3 comprises 16 residues. The CDR3 DNA reads TGCGCCAGCAGCCAAGATCCGGCAGGGGTGATGGAGACCCAGTACTTC. This translates into CASSQDPAGVMETQYF.

This sequence joins TRBV21-1 and TRBJ2-7; TRBD1, as called in the table, went unchecked against the DNA. TRBV21-1 constitutes a pseudogene. The CDR3 extends over 15 amino acids. The CDR3 region has the DNA TGTGCCAGCAGCATAATGCCGGGACAGGGATACGAGCAGTACTTT. This sequence encodes CASSIMPGQGYEQYF.

The genes are TRBV5-5 and TRBJ2-5, with 13 nucleotides matching TRBD2. The CDR3 extends over 15 amino acids. Per the germline V gene, CDR1 is SGHKS and CDR2 is YYEKEE (reference sequence). The V gene end was trimmed by 3 bases and the J gene end by 2 bases; junction bases not matched to a gene: 1. The CDR3: CASSWGLAGQETQYF. The CDR3 coding sequence is TGTGCCAGCAGCTGGGGACTAGCGGGGCAAGAGACCCAGTACTTC.

For the CDR3, the DNA is TGTGCCACCAAACCCGGGACAGGGGCCAATTCACCCCTCCACTTT. Translating it yields CATKPGTGANSPLHF. The chain uses TRBV19 and TRBJ1-6; 10 nucleotides agree with TRBD1. Per the germline V gene, CDR1 is LNHDA and CDR2 is SQIVND (reference sequence). The CDR3 runs 15 residues. V was pared by 10 bases and J by 7 bases, with 10 bases of the junction left unmatched.

The sample holds one count of this clone. V is TRBV10-3 and J is TRBJ1-6; weak D call: TRBD1 (5 bases). The CDR3 covers 17 residues. Germline CDR1 reads ENHRY; CDR2 reads SYGVKD. Between the trimmed V and J ends, which lost 0 bases and 7 bases, there was a span of 16 bases. DNA of the CDR3: TGTGCCATCAGTGAGTCGGGGCCGACTAATGGGAATTCACCCCTCCACTTT. The encoded protein is CAISESGPTNGNSPLHF.

The chain uses TRBV28 and TRBJ2-1, with D perhaps TRBD2 (7 bases). V lost 6 bases to trimming and J lost 4 bases, with 19 bases between them. The germline CDR1 and CDR2 sequences are MDHEN and SYDVKM. The CDR3 has 16 amino acids. In DNA form, the CDR3 reads TGTGCCAGCAGCCCCGGGGGGCGGGGGCTATACAATGAGCAGTTCTTC. Translated, it gives CASSPGGRGLYNEQFF.

The chain combines TRBV10-2 with TRBJ2-5; TRBD1 agrees at 7 bases. The CDR3 has 14 residues. From germline, CDR1 is WSHSY and CDR2 SAAADI. V was clipped by 2 bases and J by 5 bases; unmatched bases: 5. In nucleotides, the CDR3 is TGCGCCAGCAGTGAGAACAGGGGATCCGAGACCCAGTACTTC. It yields the protein CASSENRGSETQYF.

The CDR3 nucleotides read TGTGCCAGCAGTGGAAAAGGGGGGGATCGTGAAAAACTGTTTTTT. Translation gives CASSGKGGDREKLFF. The rearrangement uses TRBV25-1 and TRBJ1-4; D possibly corresponds to TRBD1 (6 bases). The CDR3 is made up of 15 amino acids. CDR1 MGHDK and CDR2 SYGVNS come from the germline V gene. Trimming removed 4 bases at V and 7 bases at J, with 16 bases between.

The CDR3 loop is CASTSGGGAGGYTF. The CDR3 DNA reads TGTGCCAGCACCAGTGGAGGGGGCGCCGGGGGCTACACCTTC. The chain is built from TRBV28 and TRBJ1-2; 7 positions match TRBD1. Looked up from germline, CDR1 is MDHEN and CDR2 is SYDVKM. Losses at the gene ends were 7 bases for V and 8 bases for J; bases not matched to a gene: 13. This CDR3 is 14 amino acids long.

The chain has TRBV10-1 and TRBJ1-2, with D tentatively TRBD1 (5 bases). Trimming stripped 5 bases from V and 7 bases from J, with 14 bases between. CDR1 WNHNN and CDR2 SYGVQD come from the germline V gene (reference sequence). The CDR3 length is 13 residues. The CDR3, as DNA: TGCGCCAGCAGTCCCCACGGGGCCGTTGGCTACACCTTC. Translation gives CASSPHGAVGYTF.

With respect to this clone: An end of the junction differs from the germline gene, which may be a read error. Other DNA sequences in the same sample also yield this CDR3. The CDR3 protein is CASSPQGNEQYF. CDR3 in DNA: TGCGCCAGCAGCCCACAGGGGAACGAGCAGTACTTC. This chain joins TRBV7-2 and TRBJ2-7; TRBD1 agrees at 7 bases. Germline assignment: CDR1 SGHTA and CDR2 FQGNSA. The CDR3 extends over 12 amino acids.

V and J are TRBV10-1 and TRBJ2-1; TRBD2 might be the D (7 bases). Trimming stripped 4 bases from V and 2 bases from J, with 15 bases between. Per germline, CDR1 WNHNN and CDR2 SYGVQD (reference sequence). The CDR3 has 16 residues. CDR3 protein: CASSGPGGYPYNEQFF. CDR3 sequence (DNA): TGCGCCAGCAGTGGTCCGGGGGGCTACCCCTACAATGAGCAGTTCTTC.

The CDR3 nucleotides are TGTGCCAGCAGCTTAGAAGCTTTTCTAGCCAAAAACATTCAGTACTTC. It yields the protein CASSLEAFLAKNIQYF. The chain is built from TRBV7-2 and TRBJ2-4; D ambiguous. Trimming removed 1 base from V and 0 bases from J, with 10 bases in between. The CDR3 consists of 16 residues. In germline, CDR1 is SGHTA, CDR2 FQGNSA.

The chain uses TRBV12-5 and TRBJ1-2; D gene uncertain. CDR1 is LGHNT and CDR2 is FRNRAP in the germline V gene. V lost 6 bases to trimming and J lost 8 bases, with 16 bases between them. The CDR3 totals 13 residues. The CDR3 nucleotides read TGTGCTAGTGGCACGGAGGGCTGGGGAGGCTACACCTTC. Its protein is CASGTEGWGGYTF.

The rearrangement links TRBV4-1 to TRBJ1-6; 7 bases map to TRBD1. V shed 4 bases and J 5 bases; nucleotides not matched to a gene: 2. The CDR3 extends over 14 amino acids. Germline V lookup: CDR1 MGHRA, CDR2 YSYEKL. CDR3: CASSRDRDNSPLHF. Written as DNA, the CDR3 is TGCGCCAGCAGCCGTGACAGGGATAATTCACCCCTCCACTTT.

The chain combines TRBV7-7 with TRBJ2-2; no clear D. Germline lookup yields CDR1 SSHAT and CDR2 FNYEAQ (reference sequence). Trimming pared 2 bases from V and 3 bases from J, leaving 10 bases between. The CDR3 totals 15 residues. In DNA form, the CDR3 reads TGTGCCAGCAGCTTAAGCCCCCAGGACACCGGGGAGCTGTTTTTT. The encoded protein is CASSLSPQDTGELFF.

V usage is TRBV5-1 and J usage is TRBJ2-3; TRBD2 matches 7 bases. The ends lost 2 bases at V and 2 bases at J; junction bases unmatched: 5. Germline CDR1 and CDR2: SGHRS and YFSETQ. CDR3 length equals 15 residues. CDR3 sequence: CASSFGGTDTDTQYF. The CDR3 DNA reads as TGCGCCAGCAGCTTCGGGGGGACGGACACAGATACGCAGTATTTT.

The rearrangement links TRBV28 to TRBJ1-6; possible D gene TRBD1, 6 bases. This CDR3 has 14 amino acids. V shed 2 bases and J shed 4 bases, with 6 bases lying between them. Germline V lookup: CDR1 MDHEN, CDR2 SYDVKM. CDR3 DNA: TGTGCCAGCAGTTTAGGACAGTATAATTCACCCCTCCACTTT. Translated: CASSLGQYNSPLHF.

This chain joins TRBV19 and TRBJ1-6; 10 bases align to TRBD1. Germline trimming cut 1 base from V and 9 bases from J; bases unmatched to any gene: 3. The CDR3 is made up of 15 amino acids. Germline-derived CDR1 and CDR2 are LNHDA and SQIVND (reference sequence). In DNA form, the CDR3 reads TGTGCCAGTAGTATAGGGGACAGGGGAACTTCACCCCTCCACTTT. Its translation is CASSIGDRGTSPLHF.

This clone came up once. CDR3 DNA: TGTGCCAGCAGCCAAGTAGGGGACACCGGGGAGCTGTTTTTT. It codes for CASSQVGDTGELFF. This sequence joins TRBV4-2 and TRBJ2-2; D perhaps matches TRBD1 (5 bases). V was pared by 1 base and J by 3 bases, with 6 bases between. CDR1 LGHNA and CDR2 YNFKEQ come from the germline V gene. This CDR3 region has 14 residues.

Written as DNA, the CDR3 is TGTGCCAGTAGTATAGGAACAGGGAACACTGAAGCTTTCTTT. This sequence encodes CASSIGTGNTEAFF. The chain uses TRBV19 and TRBJ1-1, with D possibly being TRBD1 (5 bases). Trimming took off 1 base at V and 1 base at J, with 7 bases between the two ends. The germline V gene has CDR1 LNHDA and CDR2 SQIVND (reference sequence). The length of the CDR3 is 14 residues.

The chain couples TRBV6-4 to TRBJ1-4; D is undetermined. Between the trimmed V and J ends, which lost 3 bases and 4 bases, there was a span of 12 bases. Looked up from germline, CDR1 is MRHNA and CDR2 is SNTAGT. The length of the CDR3 is 15 residues. This CDR3 reads CASSELPRNNEKLFF. CDR3 DNA: TGTGCCAGCAGTGAACTCCCGCGGAATAATGAAAAACTGTTTTTT.

The CDR3 region has the DNA TGTGCCAGCAGCCCCCGACGGGAATATGGCTACACCTTC. Its translation is CASSPRREYGYTF. The chain links TRBV7-2 to TRBJ1-2; no clear D gene. The V gene lost 5 bases and the J gene lost 5 bases, with 12 bases spanning the gap. Germline loops: CDR1 SGHTA, CDR2 FQGNSA. The CDR3 covers 13 residues. The whole variable domain, remainder taken from reference TRBV7-2 and TRBJ1-2, is GAGVSQSPSNKVTEKGKDVELRCDPISGHTALYWYRQSLGQGLEFLIYFQGNSAPDKSGLPSDRFSAERTGGSVSTLTIQRTQQEDSAVYLCASSPRREYGYTFGSGTRLTVV.